The T cell receptor beta chain under discussion was sequenced for a study of spatial heterogeneity in lung cancer. Looking at the study overall: Sequence detection consistently recorded a greater number of beta-chain than alpha-chain sequences.

One entry per CDR3 protein results from TCRdb running MiXCR on the 5' RACE reads. Among 24,000 or so distinct CDR3 sequences listed, over 6% were seen once. At least ten counts were recorded for this clonotype. Its antigen is undetermined. V was cut by 4 bases and J by 3 bases, with 13 bases left in between. Germline values: CDR1 MDHEN, CDR2 SYDVKM. This CDR3 spans 15 amino acids. The time point denotes: sample taken at primary tumor resection. Whole RNA, isolated from tumor, nontumor lung or frozen PBMC, was sequenced without prior sorting. Study observations and caveats: Ubiquitous expanded tumor TCRs surfaced in blood more at resection than they did at follow-up.

This sample comprised PBMCs, obtained at surgery. The rearrangement uses TRBV28 and TRBJ1-5; TRBD1 might be the D (6 bases). This clonotype was obtained from a male donor with early-stage non-small cell lung cancer. CDR3 protein: CASSSQGLINQPQHF. The CDR3, as DNA: TGTGCCAGCAGTTCACAGGGTCTGATCAATCAGCCCCAGCATTTT.